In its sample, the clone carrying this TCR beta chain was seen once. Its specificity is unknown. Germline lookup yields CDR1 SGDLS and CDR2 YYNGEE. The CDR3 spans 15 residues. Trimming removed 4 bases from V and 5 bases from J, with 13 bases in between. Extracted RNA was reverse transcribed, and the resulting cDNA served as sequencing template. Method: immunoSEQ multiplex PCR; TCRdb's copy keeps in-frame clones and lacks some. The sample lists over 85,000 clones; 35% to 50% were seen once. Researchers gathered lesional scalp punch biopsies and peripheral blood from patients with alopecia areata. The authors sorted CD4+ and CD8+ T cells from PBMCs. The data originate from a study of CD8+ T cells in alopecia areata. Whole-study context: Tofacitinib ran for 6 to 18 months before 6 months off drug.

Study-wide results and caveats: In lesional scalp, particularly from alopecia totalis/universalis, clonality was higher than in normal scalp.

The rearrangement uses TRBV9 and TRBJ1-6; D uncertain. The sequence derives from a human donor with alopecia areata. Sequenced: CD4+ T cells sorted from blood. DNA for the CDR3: TGTGCCAGCAGCCCCCAGGCGGCTGATAATTCACCCCTCCACTTT. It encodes CASSPQAADNSPLHF.